This T cell receptor beta chain was sequenced in a study of technical replicates of blood from a few donors. Measured with immunoSEQ multiplex PCR; TCRdb has only the in-frame clones, and not every one. The sample shows about 59,000 clones, about 94% of them seen only once. The CDR3 runs 15 residues. Germline CDR1 reads SGHTA; CDR2 reads FQGNSA. V lost 3 bases and J 4 bases, leaving 15 bases between the germline ends. The chain carries TRBV7-2 and TRBJ1-2; tentative D call: TRBD1 (5 bases). The TCR was taken from a human donor in good health. Some clones in this sample may be carry-over from other donors' samples. The sample was PBMCs. The CDR3 loop reads CASSLGYQGGYGYTF. As DNA, the CDR3 is TGTGCCAGCAGCTTGGGGTATCAGGGAGGCTATGGCTACACCTTC.